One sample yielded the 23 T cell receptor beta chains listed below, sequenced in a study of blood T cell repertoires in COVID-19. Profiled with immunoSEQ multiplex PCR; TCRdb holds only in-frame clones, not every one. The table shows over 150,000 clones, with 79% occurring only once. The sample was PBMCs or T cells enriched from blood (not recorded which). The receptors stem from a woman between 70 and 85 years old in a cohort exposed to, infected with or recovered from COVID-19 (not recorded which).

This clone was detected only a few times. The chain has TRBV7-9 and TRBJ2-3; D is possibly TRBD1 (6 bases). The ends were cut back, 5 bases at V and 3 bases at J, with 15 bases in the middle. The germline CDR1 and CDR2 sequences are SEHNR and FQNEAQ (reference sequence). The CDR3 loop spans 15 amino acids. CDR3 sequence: CASSGNLGGTDTQYF. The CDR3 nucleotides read TGTGCCAGCAGCGGCAACTTAGGGGGTACAGATACGCAGTATTTT.

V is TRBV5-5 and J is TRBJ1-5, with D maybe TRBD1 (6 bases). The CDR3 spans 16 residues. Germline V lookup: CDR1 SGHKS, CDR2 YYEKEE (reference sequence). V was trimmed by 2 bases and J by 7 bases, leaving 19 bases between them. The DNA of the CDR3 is TGTGCCAGCAGCTTTTTGGCAGGGGAAATAGTGCAGCCCCAGCATTTT. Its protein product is CASSFLAGEIVQPQHF.

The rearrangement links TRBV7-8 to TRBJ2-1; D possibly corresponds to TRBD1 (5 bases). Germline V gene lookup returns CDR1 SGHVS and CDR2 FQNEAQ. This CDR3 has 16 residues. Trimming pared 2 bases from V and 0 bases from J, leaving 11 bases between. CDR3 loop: CASSLRGQSSYNEQFF. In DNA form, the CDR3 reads TGTGCCAGCAGCTTAAGGGGTCAGAGCTCCTACAATGAGCAGTTCTTC.

This chain's CDR3 is CASRKAGEQYF. The CDR3 DNA sequence: TGTGCCAGCAGGAAAGCGGGGGAGCAGTACTTC. V usage is TRBV28 and J usage is TRBJ2-7, with 7 bases lining up with TRBD2. Germline assignment: CDR1 MDHEN and CDR2 SYDVKM. The CDR3 runs to 11 residues. The V segment lost 6 bases and the J segment 7 bases; nucleotides outside the gene matches: 3. Supplemented by reference TRBV28 and TRBJ2-7, the full variable domain reads DVKVTQSSRYLVKRTGEKVFLECVQDMDHENMFWYRQDPGLGLRLIYFSYDVKMKEKGDIPEGYSVSREKKERFSLILESASTNQTSMYLCASRKAGEQYFGPGTRLTVT.

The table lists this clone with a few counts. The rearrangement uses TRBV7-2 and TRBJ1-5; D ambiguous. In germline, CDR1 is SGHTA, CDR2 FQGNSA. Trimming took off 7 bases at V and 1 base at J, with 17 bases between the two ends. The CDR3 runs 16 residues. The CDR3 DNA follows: TGTGCCAGCACGGTGAAGGGAGATTGGAGCAATCAGCCCCAGCATTTT. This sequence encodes CASTVKGDWSNQPQHF.

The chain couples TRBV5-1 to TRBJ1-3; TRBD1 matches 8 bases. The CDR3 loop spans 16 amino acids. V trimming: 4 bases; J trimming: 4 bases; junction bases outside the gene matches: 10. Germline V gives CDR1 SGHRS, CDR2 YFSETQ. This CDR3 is CASSPLAWTGGNTIYF. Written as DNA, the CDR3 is TGCGCCAGCAGCCCGTTGGCGTGGACAGGGGGAAACACCATATATTTT.

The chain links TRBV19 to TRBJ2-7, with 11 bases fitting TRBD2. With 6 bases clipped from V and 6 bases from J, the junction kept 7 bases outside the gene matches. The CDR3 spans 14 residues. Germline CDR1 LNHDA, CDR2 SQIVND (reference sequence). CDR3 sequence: CASRKLAGEGEQYF. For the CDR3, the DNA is TGTGCCAGTAGAAAACTAGCGGGAGAGGGCGAGCAGTACTTC. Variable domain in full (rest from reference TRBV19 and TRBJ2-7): DGGITQSPKYLFRKEGQNVTLSCEQNLNHDAMYWYRQDPGQGLRLIYYSQIVNDFQKGDIAEGYSVSREKKESFPLTVTSAQKNPTAFYLCASRKLAGEGEQYFGPGTRLTVT.

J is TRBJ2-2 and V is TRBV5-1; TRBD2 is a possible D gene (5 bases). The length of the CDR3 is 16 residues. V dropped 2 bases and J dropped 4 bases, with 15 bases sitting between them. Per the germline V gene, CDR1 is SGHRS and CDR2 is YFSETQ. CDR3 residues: CASSLLVGESTGELFF. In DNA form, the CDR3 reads TGCGCCAGCAGCTTATTAGTGGGAGAAAGCACCGGGGAGCTGTTTTTT.

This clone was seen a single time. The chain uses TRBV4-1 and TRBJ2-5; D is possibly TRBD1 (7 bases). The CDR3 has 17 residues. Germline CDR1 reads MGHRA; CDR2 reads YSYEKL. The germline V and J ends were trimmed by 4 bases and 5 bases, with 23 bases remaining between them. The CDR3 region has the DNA TGCGCCAGCAGCCCCGGCAGGGGGGCGCATAATATGGAGACCCAGTACTTC. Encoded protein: CASSPGRGAHNMETQYF.

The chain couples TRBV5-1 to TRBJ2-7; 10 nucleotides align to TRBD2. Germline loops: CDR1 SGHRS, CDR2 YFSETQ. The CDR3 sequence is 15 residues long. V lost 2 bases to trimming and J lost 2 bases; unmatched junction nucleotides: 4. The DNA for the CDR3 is TGCGCCAGCAGCTTAGGGACTAGCGCAACCTACGAGCAGTACTTC. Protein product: CASSLGTSATYEQYF.

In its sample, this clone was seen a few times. CDR3 residues: CASSSRGHEQYF. The CDR3 nucleotides read TGTGCCAGCAGTTCCAGGGGGCACGAGCAGTACTTC. The chain recombines TRBV12-3 or TRBV12-4 with TRBJ2-7, with 8 bases lining up with TRBD1. Trimming took 4 bases from V and 5 from J; bases not matched to a gene: 1. The CDR3 is 12 residues long.

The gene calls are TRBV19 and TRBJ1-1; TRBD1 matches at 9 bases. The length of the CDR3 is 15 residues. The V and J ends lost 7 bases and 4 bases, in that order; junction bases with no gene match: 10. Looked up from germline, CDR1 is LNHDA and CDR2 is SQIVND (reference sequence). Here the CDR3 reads CASTAQGAIRTEAFF. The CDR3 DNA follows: TGTGCCAGTACCGCACAGGGGGCGATACGCACTGAAGCTTTCTTT. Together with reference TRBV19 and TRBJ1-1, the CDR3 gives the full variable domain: DGGITQSPKYLFRKEGQNVTLSCEQNLNHDAMYWYRQDPGQGLRLIYYSQIVNDFQKGDIAEGYSVSREKKESFPLTVTSAQKNPTAFYLCASTAQGAIRTEAFFGQGTRLTVV.

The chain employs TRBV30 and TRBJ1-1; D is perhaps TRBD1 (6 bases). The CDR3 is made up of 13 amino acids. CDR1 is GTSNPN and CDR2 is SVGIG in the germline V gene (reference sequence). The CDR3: CAGSTGPVTEAFF. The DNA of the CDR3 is TGTGCAGGCTCCACAGGGCCGGTCACTGAAGCTTTCTTT.

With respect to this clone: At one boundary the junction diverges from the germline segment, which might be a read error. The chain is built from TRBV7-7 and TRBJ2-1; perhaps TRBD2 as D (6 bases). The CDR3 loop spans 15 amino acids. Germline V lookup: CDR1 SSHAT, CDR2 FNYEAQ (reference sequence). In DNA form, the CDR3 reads TGTGCTAGCAGCTCCGGGACTTCATCCTACAATGAGCAGTTCTTC. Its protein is CASSSGTSSYNEQFF.

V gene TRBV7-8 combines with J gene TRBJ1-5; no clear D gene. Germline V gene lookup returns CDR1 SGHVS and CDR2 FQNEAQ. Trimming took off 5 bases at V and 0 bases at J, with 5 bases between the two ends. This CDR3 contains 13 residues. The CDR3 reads CASSDYSNQPQHF. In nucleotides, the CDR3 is TGTGCCAGCAGCGACTATAGCAATCAGCCCCAGCATTTT.

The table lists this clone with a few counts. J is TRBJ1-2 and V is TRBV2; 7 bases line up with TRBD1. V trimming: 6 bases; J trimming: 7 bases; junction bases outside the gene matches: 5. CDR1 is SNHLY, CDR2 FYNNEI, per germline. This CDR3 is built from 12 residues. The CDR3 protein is CASSQQGIGYTF. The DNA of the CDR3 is TGTGCCAGCAGCCAACAGGGGATTGGCTACACCTTC.

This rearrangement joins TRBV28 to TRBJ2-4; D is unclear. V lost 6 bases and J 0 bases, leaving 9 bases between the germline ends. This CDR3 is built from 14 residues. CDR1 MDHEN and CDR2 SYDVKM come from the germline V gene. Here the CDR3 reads CASRTDQAKNIQYF. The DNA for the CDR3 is TGTGCCAGCAGAACAGATCAAGCCAAAAACATTCAGTACTTC.

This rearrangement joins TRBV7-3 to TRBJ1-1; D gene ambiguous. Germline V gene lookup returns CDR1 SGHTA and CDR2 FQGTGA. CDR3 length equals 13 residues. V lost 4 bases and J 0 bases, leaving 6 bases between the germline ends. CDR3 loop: CASSSHMNTEAFF. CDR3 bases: TGTGCCAGCAGCTCACATATGAACACTGAAGCTTTCTTT. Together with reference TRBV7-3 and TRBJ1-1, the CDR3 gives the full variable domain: GAGVSQTPSNKVTEKGKYVELRCDPISGHTALYWYRQSLGQGPEFLIYFQGTGAADDSGLPNDRFFAVRPEGSVSTLKIQRTERGDSAVYLCASSSHMNTEAFFGQGTRLTVV.

This chain's CDR3 is CASSLGLAGGLPYNEQFF. The CDR3 region has the DNA TGTGCCAGCAGCCTGGGACTAGCGGGAGGGCTCCCCTACAATGAGCAGTTCTTC. The chain combines TRBV11-3 with TRBJ2-1; 16 bases match TRBD2. V dropped 5 bases and J dropped 2; count of bases not matched to a gene: 6. CDR3 length equals 18 residues. Per germline, CDR1 SGHNT and CDR2 YENEEA.

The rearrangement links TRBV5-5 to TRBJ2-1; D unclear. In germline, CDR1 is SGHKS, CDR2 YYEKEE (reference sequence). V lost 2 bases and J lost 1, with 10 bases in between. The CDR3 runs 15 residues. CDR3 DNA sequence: TGTGCCAGCAGCTTTGTGGCGGATTCCTACAATGAGCAGTTCTTC. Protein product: CASSFVADSYNEQFF.

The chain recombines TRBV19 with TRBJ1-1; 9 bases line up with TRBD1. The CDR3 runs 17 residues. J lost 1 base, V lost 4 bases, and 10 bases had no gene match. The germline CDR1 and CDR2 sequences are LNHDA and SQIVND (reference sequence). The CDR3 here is CASSTMTGGMSNTEAFF. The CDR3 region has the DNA TGTGCCAGTAGTACTATGACAGGGGGAATGTCGAACACTGAAGCTTTCTTT.

This CDR3 reads CASSSQGRVTYEQYF. The CDR3 DNA is TGTGCCAGCAGCAGCCAAGGGAGGGTAACCTACGAGCAGTACTTC. The chain recombines TRBV5-4 with TRBJ2-7; 7 nucleotides line up with TRBD2. CDR3 length: 15 residues. Germline CDR1 is SGHNT and CDR2 is YYREEE (reference sequence). The junction had 9 bases not matched to a gene; V was cut back by 4 bases and J by 2 bases.

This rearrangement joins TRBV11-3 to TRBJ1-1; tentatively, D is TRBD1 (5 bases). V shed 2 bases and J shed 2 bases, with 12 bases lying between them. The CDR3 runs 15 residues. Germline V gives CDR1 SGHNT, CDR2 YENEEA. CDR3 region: CASSLIGDSNTEAFF. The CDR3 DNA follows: TGTGCCAGCAGCTTAATCGGGGACTCCAACACTGAAGCTTTCTTT.